These 10 T cell receptor beta chains were all obtained from the same sample, sequenced in a study of CD8+CD57+ T cells in acquired aplastic anemia. Sequenced patients had shown CD8+CD57+ cell expansion by flow cytometry. The use of genomic DNA as template underpinned the TCR beta VDJ and CDR3 profiling. TCRdb fed the reads into MiXCR, producing one record per CDR3 protein. The sample contains about 270,000 distinct CDR3 sequences, less than 85% of which appear only once. Sequenced sample: sorted CD4+, CD8+, or CD8+CD57+ T cells (not recorded which) from PBMCs. These receptor sequences come from a human donor with aplastic anemia.

Regarding this clonotype: At one end, the junction sequence differs from germline, possibly due to a read error. CDR3 amino acids: CASSTRNGAELYLGF. DNA for the CDR3: TGTGCCAGTAGTACACGGAACGGCGCGGAGCTGTATCTTGGATTC. This chain links TRBV19 with TRBJ2-1; no clear D. This CDR3 contains 15 residues. Looked up from germline, CDR1 is LNHDA and CDR2 is SQIVND (reference sequence). Full variable domain (outside the CDR3, taken from reference TRBV19 and TRBJ2-1): DGGITQSPKYLFRKEGQNVTLSCEQNLNHDAMYWYRQDPGQGLRLIYYSQIVNDFQKGDIAEGYSVSREKKESFPLTVTSAQKNPTAFYLCASSTRNGAELYLGFGPGTRLTVL.

The DNA for the CDR3 is TGCAGTGCTAGAGGGGCAGACTCCTACAATGAGCAGTTCTTC. The encoded protein is CSARGADSYNEQFF. The rearrangement joins TRBV20-1 to TRBJ2-1; D gene uncertain. V lost 1 base, J lost 0 bases, and 7 bases lay in between. The CDR3 has 14 amino acids. Per germline, CDR1 DFQATT and CDR2 SNEGSKA (reference sequence).

Notes on this clonotype: A much larger clone sits a single nucleotide away, making a read error possible. The rearrangement links TRBV9 to TRBJ2-5, with TRBD2 matching over 9 bases. The DNA end lines up better with TRBJ2-1; the J call may be wrong. This CDR3 contains 15 residues. Per the germline V gene, CDR1 is SGDLS and CDR2 is YYNGEE. CDR3 amino acids: CASSVGLAETDTQFF. In DNA, the CDR3 is TGTGCCAGCAGCGTAGGACTAGCGGAGACAGATACGCAGTTCTTC.

The genes are TRBV15 and TRBJ2-1, with 7 nucleotides matching TRBD2. The CDR3 extends over 14 amino acids. J gave up 9 bases and V 6 bases, and 11 bases lay outside the gene matches. Germline assignment: CDR1 LNHNV and CDR2 YYDKDF (reference sequence). CDR3 coding DNA: TGTGCCACCAGTGTGGGTAGCGGGCAAGCTGAGCAGTTCTTC. This codes for CATSVGSGQAEQFF.

There are a few counts of this clonotype. The chain recombines TRBV24-1 with TRBJ2-6; TRBD1 might be the D (5 bases). There are 16 residues in the CDR3. Germline values: CDR1 KGHDR, CDR2 SFDVKD. V dropped 9 bases and J dropped 1 base, with 15 bases sitting between them. The CDR3 region is CATGKGAVSGANVLTF. The CDR3 coding sequence is TGTGCCACCGGCAAAGGGGCGGTTTCTGGGGCCAACGTCCTGACTTTC.

This clonotype has only one observation. A junction boundary mismatches the germline segment, possibly from a read error. The chain employs TRBV19 and TRBJ2-2, with D perhaps matching TRBD2 (6 bases). The CDR3 extends over 15 amino acids. The germline gives CDR1 LNHDA, CDR2 SQIVND (reference sequence). In nucleotides, the CDR3 is TGTGCCAGTAGTATAGCTAGCGCAGCCGACAATGAGCTGTTCTTC. Its protein is CASSIASAADNELFF.

For this clonotype: At one end the junction does not follow the germline gene, possibly because of a read error. The V and J genes are TRBV2 and TRBJ1-1, with TRBD1 matching over 9 bases. Germline V gives CDR1 SNHLY, CDR2 FYNNEI. This CDR3 region has 16 residues. As DNA, the CDR3 is TGCGCCAGCAGTGTGGCCCAGGGACAGGGTTACGCTGAAGCTTTCTTT. Translating gives CASSVAQGQGYAEAFF.

Note on this clonotype: The conserved phenylalanine or tryptophan is not found at the CDR3 terminus, so this likely reflects a read error. This chain uses TRBV7-9 with TRBJ2-3; possible D gene TRBD1, 6 bases. Matching the DNA end better, TRBJ1-5 makes the J call doubtful. Germline values: CDR1 SEHNR, CDR2 FQNEAQ (reference sequence). This CDR3 comprises 13 residues. CDR3 nucleotide sequence: TGTGCCGGCAGGGACGGGGGCGGAGCCGCGCAGCATTAT. Translated: CAGRDGGGAAQHY.

Notes on this clonotype: The germline gene is not matched at one end of the junction; a read error may be the cause. The chain couples TRBV2 to TRBJ1-6; TRBD1 might be the D (6 bases). CDR3 length equals 13 residues. Per the germline V gene, CDR1 is SNHLY and CDR2 is FYNNEI. CDR3: CASGAGGTAPLHF. For the CDR3, the DNA is TGTGCCAGCGGCGCCGGGGGCACAGCACCCCTCCATTTT.

A word on this clonotype: An end of the junction differs from the germline gene, which may be a read error. This chain joins TRBV7-9 and TRBJ2-1; 9 bases are a match to TRBD2. Per germline, CDR1 SEHNR and CDR2 FQNEAQ (reference sequence). The CDR3 contains 16 residues. CDR3 nucleotides: TGCGCCAGCAGCTTTCAAAGGAGCGGGGGGAGTGATGCGCAGTTCTTC. Amino acids: CASSFQRSGGSDAQFF.